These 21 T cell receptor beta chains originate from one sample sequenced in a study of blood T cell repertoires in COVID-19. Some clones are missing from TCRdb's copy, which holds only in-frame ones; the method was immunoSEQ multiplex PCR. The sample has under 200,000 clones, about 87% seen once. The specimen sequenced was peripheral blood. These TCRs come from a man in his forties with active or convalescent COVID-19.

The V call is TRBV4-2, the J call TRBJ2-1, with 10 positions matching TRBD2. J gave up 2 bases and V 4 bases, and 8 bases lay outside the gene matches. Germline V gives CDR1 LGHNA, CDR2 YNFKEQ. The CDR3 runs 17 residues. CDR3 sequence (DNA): TGTGCCAGCAGCCCTCTACTGAGCGGGGGGGCCTACAATGAGCAGTTCTTC. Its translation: CASSPLLSGGAYNEQFF.

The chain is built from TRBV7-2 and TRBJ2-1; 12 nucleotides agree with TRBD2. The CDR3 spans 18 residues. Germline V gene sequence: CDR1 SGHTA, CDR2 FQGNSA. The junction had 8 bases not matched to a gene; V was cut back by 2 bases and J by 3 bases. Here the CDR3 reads CASSLRILAGGRYNEQFF. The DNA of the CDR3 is TGTGCCAGCAGCTTACGAATACTAGCGGGGGGCCGCTACAATGAGCAGTTCTTC.

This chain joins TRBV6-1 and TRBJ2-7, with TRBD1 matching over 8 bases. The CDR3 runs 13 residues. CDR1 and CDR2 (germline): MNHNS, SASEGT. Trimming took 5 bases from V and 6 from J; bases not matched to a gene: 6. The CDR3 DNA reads TGTGCCAGCAGTTCCTGGACAGGGAGCGAGCAGTACTTC. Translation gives CASSSWTGSEQYF.

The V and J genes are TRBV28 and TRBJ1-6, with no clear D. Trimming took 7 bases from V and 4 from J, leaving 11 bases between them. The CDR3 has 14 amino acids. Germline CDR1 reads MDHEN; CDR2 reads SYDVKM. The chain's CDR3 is CASTSEAYNSPLHF. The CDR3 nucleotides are TGTGCCAGCACGTCCGAGGCTTATAATTCACCCCTCCACTTT.

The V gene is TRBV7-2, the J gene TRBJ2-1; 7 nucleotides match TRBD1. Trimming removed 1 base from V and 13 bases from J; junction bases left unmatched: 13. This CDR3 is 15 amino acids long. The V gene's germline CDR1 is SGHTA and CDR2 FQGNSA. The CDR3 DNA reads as TGTGCCAGCAGCTTAGAGTCCCGGGACAGAGTACTTCAGTTCTTC. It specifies CASSLESRDRVLQFF.

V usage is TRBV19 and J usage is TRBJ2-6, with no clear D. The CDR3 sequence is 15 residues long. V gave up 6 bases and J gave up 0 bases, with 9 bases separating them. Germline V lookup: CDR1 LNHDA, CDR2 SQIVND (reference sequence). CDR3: CASRPTSSGANVLTF. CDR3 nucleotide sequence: TGTGCCAGTAGGCCCACCAGCTCTGGGGCCAACGTCCTGACTTTC.

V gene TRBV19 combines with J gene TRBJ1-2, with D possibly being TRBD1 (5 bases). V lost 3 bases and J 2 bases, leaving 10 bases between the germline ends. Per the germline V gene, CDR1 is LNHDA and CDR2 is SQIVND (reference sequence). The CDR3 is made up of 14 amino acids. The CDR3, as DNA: TGTGCCAGTAGTATGACTAGACAGAACTATGGCTACACCTTC. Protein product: CASSMTRQNYGYTF.

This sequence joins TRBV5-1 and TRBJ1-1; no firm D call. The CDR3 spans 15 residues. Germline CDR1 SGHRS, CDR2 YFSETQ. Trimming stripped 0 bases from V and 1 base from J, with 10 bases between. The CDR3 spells CASSLGWPWNTEAFF. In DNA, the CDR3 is TGCGCCAGCAGCTTGGGCTGGCCGTGGAACACTGAAGCTTTCTTT.

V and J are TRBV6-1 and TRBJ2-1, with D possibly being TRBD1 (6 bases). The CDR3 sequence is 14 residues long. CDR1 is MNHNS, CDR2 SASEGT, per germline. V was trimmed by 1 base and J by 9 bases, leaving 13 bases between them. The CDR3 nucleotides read TGTGCCAGCAGTGAAGGTTGGGGGCACAGTGAGCAGTTCTTC. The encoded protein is CASSEGWGHSEQFF.

The CDR3 DNA reads as TGTGCCAGCAGTTCGTTACTGAGTGTTTCGGGGGTGGGCTCCTACGAGCAGTACTTC. Its translation is CASSSLLSVSGVGSYEQYF. V usage is TRBV27 and J usage is TRBJ2-7, with D possibly being TRBD2 (6 bases). The CDR3 extends over 19 amino acids. From germline, CDR1 is MNHEY and CDR2 SMNVEV (reference sequence). Trimming pared 4 bases from V and 0 bases from J, leaving 25 bases between.

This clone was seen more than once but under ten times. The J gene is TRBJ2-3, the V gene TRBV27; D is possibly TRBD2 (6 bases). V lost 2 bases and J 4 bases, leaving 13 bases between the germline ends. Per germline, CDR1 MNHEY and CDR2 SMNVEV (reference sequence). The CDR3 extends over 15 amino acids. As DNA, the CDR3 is TGTGCCAGCAGTTTACGGCCGTGGGAGGCAGATACGCAGTATTTT. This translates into CASSLRPWEADTQYF.

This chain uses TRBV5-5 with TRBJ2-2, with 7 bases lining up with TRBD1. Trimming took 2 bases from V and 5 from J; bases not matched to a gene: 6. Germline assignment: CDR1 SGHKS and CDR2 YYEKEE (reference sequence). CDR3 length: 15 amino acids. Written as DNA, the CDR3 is TGTGCCAGCAGCTTAGACAGGGTGACGACCGGGGAGCTGTTTTTT. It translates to CASSLDRVTTGELFF.

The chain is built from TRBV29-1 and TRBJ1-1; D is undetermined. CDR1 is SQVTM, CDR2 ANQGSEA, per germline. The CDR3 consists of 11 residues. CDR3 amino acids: CTTGLNTEAFF. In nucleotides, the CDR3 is TGCACGACCGGGTTGAACACTGAAGCTTTCTTT.

The CDR3: CASRQKNTGELFF. The DNA of the CDR3 is TGTGCCAGCAGACAGAAGAACACCGGGGAGCTGTTTTTT. This chain uses TRBV19 with TRBJ2-2, with D tentatively TRBD1 (5 bases). CDR1 and CDR2 from the germline V gene are LNHDA and SQIVND (reference sequence). The CDR3 is 13 amino acids. V gave up 9 bases and J gave up 1 base, with 9 bases separating them.

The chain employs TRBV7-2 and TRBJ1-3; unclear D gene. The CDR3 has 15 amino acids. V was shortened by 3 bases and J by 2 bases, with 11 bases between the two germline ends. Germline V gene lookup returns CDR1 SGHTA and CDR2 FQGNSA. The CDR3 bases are TGTGCCAGCAGCTTGTCCGGGAACCCTGGAAACACCATATATTTT. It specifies CASSLSGNPGNTIYF.

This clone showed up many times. The CDR3 nucleotides read TGTGCCAGCAGTTCCGGACAGGGCGGCTCCTACGAGCAGTACTTC. Encoded protein: CASSSGQGGSYEQYF. This chain connects TRBV6-6 to TRBJ2-7, with 8 bases that match TRBD1. The trim removed 4 bases at V and 0 bases at J, leaving 5 bases unmatched. Germline V gene sequence: CDR1 MNHNY, CDR2 SVGAGI (reference sequence). CDR3 length: 15 residues.

The CDR3 here is CASSILDRDNQPQHF. The CDR3 DNA reads TGTGCCAGTAGTATCCTCGACAGGGACAATCAGCCCCAGCATTTT. The chain is built from TRBV19 and TRBJ1-5; 7 bases map to TRBD1. The ends lost 3 bases at V and 3 bases at J; junction bases unmatched: 5. This CDR3 has 15 residues. Germline CDR1 LNHDA, CDR2 SQIVND (reference sequence).

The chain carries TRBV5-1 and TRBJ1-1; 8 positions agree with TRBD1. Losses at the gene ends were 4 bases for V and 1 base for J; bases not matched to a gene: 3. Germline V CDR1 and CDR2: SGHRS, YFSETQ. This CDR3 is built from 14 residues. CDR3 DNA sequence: TGCGCCAGCAGCCCCGGGACAGGGAACACTGAAGCTTTCTTT. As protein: CASSPGTGNTEAFF.

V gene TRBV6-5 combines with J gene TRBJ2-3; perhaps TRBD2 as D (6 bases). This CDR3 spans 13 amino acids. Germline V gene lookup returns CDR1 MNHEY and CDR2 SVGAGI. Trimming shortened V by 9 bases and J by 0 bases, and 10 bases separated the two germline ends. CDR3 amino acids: CASTRGSTDTQYF. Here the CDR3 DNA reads TGTGCCAGTACGCGGGGAAGCACAGATACGCAGTATTTT.

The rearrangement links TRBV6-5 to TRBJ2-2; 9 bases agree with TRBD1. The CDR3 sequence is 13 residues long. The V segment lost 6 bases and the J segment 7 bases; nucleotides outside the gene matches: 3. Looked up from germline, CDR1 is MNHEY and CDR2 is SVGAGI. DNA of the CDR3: TGTGCCAGCAGCACAGGGGGCGGCGGGGAGCTGTTTTTT. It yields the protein CASSTGGGGELFF.

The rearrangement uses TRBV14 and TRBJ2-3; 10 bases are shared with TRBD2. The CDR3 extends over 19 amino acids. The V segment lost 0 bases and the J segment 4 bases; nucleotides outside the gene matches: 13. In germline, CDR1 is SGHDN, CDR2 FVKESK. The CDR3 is CASSQDKRGGLRGPDTQYF. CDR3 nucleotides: TGTGCCAGCAGCCAAGACAAGCGGGGGGGCCTTCGGGGACCAGATACGCAGTATTTT.